Below are 12 T cell receptor beta chains sequenced from a single sample in a study of T-cell reconstitution after alpha-beta-depleted transplantation in children. A library of TCRbeta sequences, prepared with unique molecular identifiers, was generated. TCRdb fed the PCR reads into MiXCR, producing one record per CDR3 protein. The sample includes 300,000 to 400,000 distinct CDR3 sequences, roughly 14% of them seen just once. Material: PBMCs, obtained from the stem cell graft. Source of these receptors: a human donor who donated a stem cell graft to a child with Fanconi anemia.

This clonotype was seen repeatedly, ten times or more. The rearrangement uses TRBV20-1 and TRBJ2-7; perhaps TRBD2 as D (5 bases). The ends were cut back, 5 bases at V and 4 bases at J, with 18 bases in the middle. The CDR3 spans 14 residues. Germline lookup yields CDR1 DFQATT and CDR2 SNEGSKA (reference sequence). The CDR3 DNA is TGCAGTGCTCTCCACACATCCGGGATGTACGAGCAGTACGTC. Translating it yields CSALHTSGMYEQYV.

The V call is TRBV15, the J call TRBJ1-3; D call uncertain. This CDR3 has 15 amino acids. The ends were cut back, 5 bases at V and 0 bases at J, with 11 bases in the middle. CDR1 is LNHNV and CDR2 is YYDKDF in the germline V gene (reference sequence). CDR3: CATSLRLSSGNTIYF. CDR3 nucleotides: TGTGCCACCAGCTTACGACTGAGCTCTGGAAACACCATATATTTT.

In its sample, this clonotype was seen a few times. The chain links TRBV3-1 to TRBJ1-2; D uncertain. The CDR3 contains 15 residues. Germline CDR1 reads LGHDT; CDR2 reads YNNKEL (reference sequence). Trimming stripped 4 bases from V and 4 bases from J, with 16 bases between. The CDR3 DNA follows: TGTGCCAGCAGCCCACTGGGAGGGTACCCCTATGGCTACACCTTC. Protein product: CASSPLGGYPYGYTF. The whole variable domain, remainder taken from reference TRBV3-1 and TRBJ1-2, is DTAVSQTPKYLVTQMGNDKSIKCEQNLGHDTMYWYKQDSKKFLKIMFSYNNKELIINETVPNRFSPKSPDKAHLNLHINSLELGDSAVYFCASSPLGGYPYGYTFGSGTRLTVV.

The chain has TRBV3-1 and TRBJ2-5; D might be TRBD1 or TRBD2, each matching 5 bases. The CDR3 spans 13 residues. The V end was cut by 8 bases, the J end by 5 bases, with 15 bases between. The germline V gene has CDR1 LGHDT and CDR2 YNNKEL (reference sequence). As DNA, the CDR3 is TGTGCCAGCGATCTGGGACGGGCGGAGACCCAGTACTTC. Protein sequence: CASDLGRAETQYF.

This clonotype was seen ten or more times. V and J are TRBV7-9 and TRBJ1-1; a weak D match, TRBD1 (6 bases). Germline V CDR1 and CDR2: SEHNR, FQNEAQ (reference sequence). The CDR3 extends over 16 amino acids. The V end lost 2 bases, the J end lost 3 bases, and 16 bases lay between the germline ends. The CDR3 region is CASSLIGTPVDTEAFF. In DNA, the CDR3 is TGTGCCAGCAGCTTAATCGGGACACCAGTAGACACTGAAGCTTTCTTT.

The gene calls are TRBV5-1 and TRBJ2-2; D possibly uses TRBD1 or TRBD2 (5 bases each). There are 14 residues in the CDR3. V was clipped by 4 bases and J by 8 bases, with 15 bases between them. Per the germline V gene, CDR1 is SGHRS and CDR2 is YFSETQ. The CDR3 sequence is CASSPGTAWGELFF. CDR3 coding DNA: TGCGCCAGCAGCCCCGGGACGGCCTGGGGGGAGCTGTTTTTT. Combining the CDR3 with reference TRBV5-1 and TRBJ2-2 gives the whole variable domain KAGVTQTPRYLIKTRGQQVTLSCSPISGHRSVSWYQQTPGQGLQFLFEYFSETQRNKGNFPGRFSGRQFSNSRSEMNVSTLELGDSALYLCASSPGTAWGELFFGEGSRLTVL.

This clonotype was seen a few times. This chain connects TRBV2 to TRBJ1-1; D remains ambiguous. Trimming took 4 bases from V and 5 from J, leaving 5 bases between them. The germline CDR1 and CDR2 sequences are SNHLY and FYNNEI. CDR3 length: 11 amino acids. The CDR3 spells CASSGVTEAFF. Written as DNA, the CDR3 is TGTGCCAGCAGTGGGGTGACTGAAGCTTTCTTT.

This clonotype has only a few counts. The J gene is TRBJ1-2, the V gene TRBV3-1, with unresolved D. The germline V gene encodes CDR1 LGHDT and CDR2 YNNKEL (reference sequence). V was cut by 2 bases and J by 0 bases, with 10 bases left in between. This CDR3 has 15 residues. CDR3 protein: CASSQRNTANYGYTF. The CDR3 region has the DNA TGTGCCAGCAGCCAAAGAAACACCGCTAACTATGGCTACACCTTC.

The J gene is TRBJ2-1, the V gene TRBV20-1; the D is unclear. Deletions cut 1 base from V and 4 bases from J, with 20 bases between. In germline, CDR1 is DFQATT, CDR2 SNEGSKA (reference sequence). CDR3 length: 17 amino acids. The DNA for the CDR3 is TGCAGTGCTAGAGCCCCCGCTAGATCGGTCCTTTACAATGAGCAGTTCTTC. Translated, it gives CSARAPARSVLYNEQFF.

The rearrangement joins TRBV18 to TRBJ2-5; D possibly uses TRBD1 or TRBD2 (5 bases each). V shed 1 base and J shed 4 bases, with 10 bases lying between them. Germline V gene lookup returns CDR1 KGHSH and CDR2 LQKENI. The CDR3 sequence is 14 residues long. CDR3 region: CASSPRVGTETQYF. In DNA, the CDR3 is TGTGCCAGCTCACCACGAGTGGGGACAGAGACCCAGTACTTC.

This clonotype was observed a handful of times. The chain uses TRBV4-3 and TRBJ2-2, with a tentative D call TRBD1 (5 bases). The CDR3 has 14 amino acids. The V gene's germline CDR1 is LGHNA and CDR2 YSLEER. The V and J ends lost 1 base and 7 bases respectively, with 10 bases between them. The CDR3, as DNA: TGCGCCAGCAGCCAAGGGGGCGCCGGCGGGGAGCTGTTTTTT. It is translated as CASSQGGAGGELFF.

CDR3 sequence: CSVVGAGHNEQFF. In DNA, the CDR3 is TGCAGCGTGGTAGGGGCTGGCCACAATGAGCAGTTCTTC. The chain combines TRBV29-1 with TRBJ2-1, with D possibly TRBD1 on 5 matching bases. Per the germline V gene, CDR1 is SQVTM and CDR2 is ANQGSEA. This CDR3 has 13 residues. Between the trimmed V and J ends, which lost 6 bases and 5 bases, there was a span of 14 bases.